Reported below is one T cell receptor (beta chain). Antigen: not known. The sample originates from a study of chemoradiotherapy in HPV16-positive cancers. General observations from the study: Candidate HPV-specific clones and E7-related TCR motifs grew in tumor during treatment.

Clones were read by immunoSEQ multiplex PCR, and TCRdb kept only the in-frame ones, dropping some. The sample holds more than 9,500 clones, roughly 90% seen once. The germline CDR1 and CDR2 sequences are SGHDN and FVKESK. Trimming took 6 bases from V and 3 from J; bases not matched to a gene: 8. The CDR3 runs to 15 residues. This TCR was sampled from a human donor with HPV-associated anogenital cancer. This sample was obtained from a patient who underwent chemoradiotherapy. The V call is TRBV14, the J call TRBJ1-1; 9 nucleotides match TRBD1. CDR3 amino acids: CASRKQTGGHTEAFF. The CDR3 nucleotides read TGTGCCAGCAGGAAACAGACAGGGGGGCACACTGAAGCTTTCTTT.